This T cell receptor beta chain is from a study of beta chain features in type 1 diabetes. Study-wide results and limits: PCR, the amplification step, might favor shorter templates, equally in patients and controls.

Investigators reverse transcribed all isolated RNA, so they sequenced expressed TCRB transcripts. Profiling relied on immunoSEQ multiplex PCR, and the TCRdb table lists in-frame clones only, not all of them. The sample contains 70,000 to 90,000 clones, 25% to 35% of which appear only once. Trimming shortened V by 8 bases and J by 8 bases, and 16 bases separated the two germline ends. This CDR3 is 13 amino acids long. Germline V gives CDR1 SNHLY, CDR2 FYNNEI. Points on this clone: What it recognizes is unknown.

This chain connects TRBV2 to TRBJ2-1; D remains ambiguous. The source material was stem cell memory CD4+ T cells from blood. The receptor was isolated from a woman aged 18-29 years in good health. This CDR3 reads CASRFWAKDEQFF. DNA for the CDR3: TGTGCCAGCCGTTTCTGGGCCAAGGATGAGCAGTTCTTC.